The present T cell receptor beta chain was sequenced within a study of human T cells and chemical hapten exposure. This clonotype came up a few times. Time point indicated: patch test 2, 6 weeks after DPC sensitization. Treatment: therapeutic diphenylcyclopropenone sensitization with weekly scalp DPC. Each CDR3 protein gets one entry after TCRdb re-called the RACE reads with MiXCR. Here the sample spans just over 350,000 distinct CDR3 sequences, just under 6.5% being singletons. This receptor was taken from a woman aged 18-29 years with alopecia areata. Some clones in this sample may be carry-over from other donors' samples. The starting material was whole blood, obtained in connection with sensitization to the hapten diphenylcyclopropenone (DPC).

The CDR3 DNA follows: TGTGCCAGCTCCCTCGGGACGGCGGGAGATACGCAGTATTTT. Translation: CASSLGTAGDTQYF. J is TRBJ2-3 and V is TRBV18; D tentatively fits TRBD1 or TRBD2 (5 bases each). Germline CDR1 reads KGHSH; CDR2 reads LQKENI. The CDR3 length is 14 residues. Deletions cut 6 bases from V and 5 bases from J, with 15 bases between.